This TCR beta chain came from a study of cytomegalovirus exposure and HLA in healthy donors (dated by TCRdb to about 2017). For the study in its entirety: According to an earlier analysis of a few hundred of the donors, about 190 million T cells yielded over 90 million unique TCR beta sequences and approximately 300 Gb of sequence data. All discovery cohort repertoires had been generated on a single sequencing platform. In a later genetic analysis, genome-wide SNP genotypes for about 55% of the 666 donors were used, and that subset was treated as a discovery cohort. The study was designed to test whether signatures of past pathogen exposure could be identified by cataloging public T cell receptors. Among around 400 genotyped donors of the cohort, an average of about 220,000 unique TCR beta nucleotide sequences was sequenced per donor, of which about 18% were non-productive. In an earlier analysis of a few hundred of the donors, high-throughput TCR beta sequencing was used to judge whether each TCR beta V gene segment behaved as functional or pseudogenic. The genetic ancestry cluster associated with self-reported Caucasian donors included about 81% of the approximately 400 genotyped donors. To study patterns of TCR occurrence, a later analysis re-analyzed previously published TCR beta repertoires from more than 550 donors and added high-resolution HLA genotyping. In the later analysis, no new phenotypic data were used to find candidate immune exposures; instead, reliance was placed on TCR beta sequences and their occurrence across donors. The T cell repertoires of under 750 subjects were profiled by immunosequencing and related to cytomegalovirus serostatus. Both class I and class II loci were covered by HLA typing, at four-digit resolution. An early release that covered about 640 HLA-typed donors contained approximately 300 gigabases of sequencing data and 75 million to 100 million unique TCR sequences. Besides the first cohort of roughly 660 subjects, a separate validation cohort made up of 120 different subjects was used. The study combined high-throughput TCR immunosequencing, statistical association of individual TCRs with disease status, and machine learning to predict cytomegalovirus infection status. Donor age, sex, ethnicity and CMV serostatus were compiled together with the repertoire data. Typing coverage differed by locus: A, B, C, DRB1 and DQB1 were typed in roughly 620-630 donors, DQA1 in around 500, DPA1 in some 570, and DPB1 in around 440. Roughly 5 DR-DQ haplotypes were handled as single units for association and clustering because linkage in the cohort was strong. Study-wide conclusions, independent of this receptor: This cohort had only TCR beta chains sequenced, and the lack of alpha or paired-chain data limited which features could be detected. A further reported finding was that TCR beta sequences accurately predicted the HLA-A and HLA-B alleles for most subjects in the first cohort. A later analysis reported that several top co-occurrence clusters appeared linked to parvovirus B19, influenza, CMV and Epstein-Barr virus. In a later analysis, HLA-associated TCR beta chains were found to be more clonally expanded and to have lower generation probabilities than equally common non-associated chains. Specific HLA alleles were associated with 15,000 to 20,000 TCR beta sequences at a false discovery rate of 0.05 in a later analysis. Broadly in line with IMGT annotations, most TCR beta V segments showed up in productive rearrangements about 87% or about 30% of the time in an earlier analysis of 587 of the donors. The study gave a list of 150 to 200 TCR beta chains associated with cytomegalovirus. Because some donors lacked HLA typing at each locus, the association tests relied only on the typed subset. A group of highly shared sequence variants was considered likely to be a technical artifact of the sequencing pipeline. The only immune exposure information available for the cohort was CMV serostatus. Correlated functional status among segregating V segments might reflect linkage disequilibrium, but an unknown experimental factor could not be ruled out. When HLA alleles, especially DR and DQ, strongly co-occurred, TCR associations were difficult to assign to individual alleles. The classifier was reported to diagnose cytomegalovirus status with high specificity and sensitivity in both the original cohort and the validation cohort. An association between a missense DCLRE1C variant and V-gene and J-gene trimming of TCR beta chains was found in a later genetic analysis and replicated in an independent cohort. A few of the identified cytomegalovirus-associated TCR beta chains were confirmed in vitro to be specific for cytomegalovirus antigens. The presence/absence analyses assumed that sequencing depth was roughly uniform across donors, and that assumption may not be true. A later genetic analysis reported fewer N-insertions in productive TCRs among donors in an Asian-associated ancestry cluster than the 666-donor mean. Some IMGT-functional V segments, including TRBV6-2 and TRBV6-3, could not be told apart with the 87-base-pair reads, so those segments were excluded. According to the authors, the approach could potentially be generalized to other disease states and immunological phenotypes. Because counts were too low, about 15 rarely observed V segments, including chromosome 9 orphons, were left out of the earlier analysis of 500 to 650 of the donors. Most TCR sequences were observed very rarely across donors, whereas some public TCRs were present in many individuals. In a later analysis, TCR association rates were found to vary across HLA loci, with the most associated TCRs seen for DRB1 alleles and the fewest for HLA-C alleles. Most CMV-associated TCR beta chains appeared to be HLA-restricted in a later analysis, and the HLA associations seemed to be driven largely by CMV exposure.

Including cysteine and phenylalanine, the CDR3 has 13 amino acids. Solely the CDR3 DNA is kept, with 39 bases framed from the first base. The V end loses 0 bases and the J end loses 4 bases, and a stretch of 4 bases separates them. For CDR1 and CDR2, the germline V gene lists ENHRY and SYGVKD. As regards this clone: This clone's antigen is unknown. One base away there is no much larger clone; base qualities are not given.

The cohort was made up of 650 to 700 healthy bone marrow donors. All cohort members were sampled while nominally healthy, although unrecorded immune exposures were likely present. The donor tested CMV seronegative and was one of the 352 seronegative cohort members. A peripheral blood sample was collected from each donor, and TCR beta sequencing was performed on peripheral blood mononuclear cells. The Qiagen DNeasy Blood Extraction Kit was used to extract genomic DNA from the blood cell samples. Receptor amplification or capture employed the immunoSEQ multiplex PCR assay. For the multiplex PCR, a mixture combining 60 forward primers for TCR Vbeta segments and 13 reverse primers for TCR Jbeta segments was used. A multiplex PCR assay on genomic DNA amplified the CDR3 region of rearranged TCR beta genes. The Illumina HiSeq System was used to sequence the amplified TCR beta libraries as 87-base-pair reads. In the original analysis: A later analysis tallied 75 million to 95 million unique TCR beta chains across the roughly 610 repertoires, and about 10 million of those chains were shared by two or more donors. Raw reads were error-corrected and collapsed into unique sequences by a nearest-neighbor algorithm in which closely related sequences were merged to remove PCR and sequencing errors. To assign V, D and J gene segments, CDR3 sequences were aligned to IMGT reference sequences. For a sequence to be retained, a match of at least six nucleotides was required to both a V gene segment and a J gene segment. A rearrangement was called productive if the CDR3 had no stop codons and remained in frame with V and J, and every other rearrangement was called non-productive. CDR3 was defined according to IMGT convention as the region running from the second conserved V-encoded cysteine to the conserved J-encoded phenylalanine. The earlier analysis of 550 to 650 of the donors excluded any sequence lacking an unambiguous match to a single V gene segment. An earlier analysis of a few hundred of the donors classified V segments as functional when productive rearrangements were above 56.7% and as segregating when the standard deviation between donors was above 5%. A statistical classification framework was developed to diagnose cytomegalovirus status using the catalog of TCR beta chain sequences. In a later analysis, V and J genes were assigned by comparing TCR nucleotide sequences against IMGT/GENE-DB human TR gene sequences. Using the TCRdist pipeline, a later analysis assigned CDR3 sequences along with most-parsimonious VDJ recombination scenarios. In a later analysis, each TCR beta chain was defined by its CDR3 amino acid sequence together with its V-gene family, and reads lacking a unique V-gene family were excluded. To address suspected cross-contamination and a sequencing artifact, a later analysis removed approximately 600 highly shared, low-generation-probability nucleotide sequences. A later analysis calculated a clonal expansion index for each public chain from normalized within-repertoire ranks of inferred template counts. Generation probabilities in a later analysis came from a VDJ recombination model fitted to out-of-frame rearrangements, and those results were checked against IGoR. In a later analysis, hypergeometric tests were used to score TCR-TCR, TCR-HLA and TCR-CMV co-occurrence, with a repertoire-size bias correction applied to TCR pairs. In a later analysis, false discovery rates were estimated by permuting HLA or CMV assignments 20 times. In a later analysis, co-occurring TCRs were grouped using DBSCAN, and TCRdist sequence similarity was added for clustering within HLA-allele-positive subsets. For co-occurrence clustering, repertoires with fewer than 30,000 or more than 120,000 public chains were excluded, along with roughly five repertoires with anomalous nucleotide sharing. TCRdb holds this immuneACCESS table with in-frame rearrangements only. Some clones are missing; in checked studies, unresolved V genes explain under half, and the rest has no known cause. The V and J calls and clone size are taken from that table; D and trimming were inferred from the DNA. The sample contains 150,000 to 200,000 clones, roughly four fifths of them found a single time. The ten largest account for 1.6% of the sample.

The sample was PBMCs. This receptor was obtained from a man in his fifties or sixties in good health and CMV-seronegative. Recombination connected TRBV10-3 to TRBJ2-1; no D gene is confidently identified. The base sequence is TGTGCCATCAGTGAGTCCCCTTACAATGAGCAGTTCTTC. Its translation is CAISESPYNEQFF.